One and the same sample provided the 30 T cell receptor beta chains below, sequenced in a study of OX40 agonist ivuxolimab in advanced cancers. Here immunoSEQ multiplex PCR was the method, and the copy in TCRdb shows in-frame clones only, minus some. The table has 65,000 to 80,000 clones, about 91% seen once. Sequencing used CD4+ or CD8+ T cells sorted from blood, obtained in a trial of the OX40 agonist ivuxolimab. The receptors were sampled from an adult with an advanced solid tumor such as melanoma, head and neck, liver or kidney cancer.

This rearrangement joins TRBV11-3 to TRBJ2-7; TRBD2 might be the D (6 bases). V dropped 3 bases and J dropped 6 bases, with 15 bases sitting between them. CDR3 length: 14 amino acids. Per germline, CDR1 SGHNT and CDR2 YENEEA. The CDR3, as DNA: TGTGCCAGCAGCTTTACGTCGGGAGAGCTCGAGCAGTACTTC. Its protein is CASSFTSGELEQYF.

The rearrangement joins TRBV11-2 to TRBJ1-1, with a tentative D call TRBD1 (6 bases). CDR1 SGHAT and CDR2 FQNNGV come from the germline V gene. The CDR3 is made up of 18 amino acids. Trimming pared 1 base from V and 4 bases from J, leaving 22 bases between. The CDR3 DNA reads TGTGCCAGCAGCTTAGCGGTGGCAGGGGCGGCTTTGAGCACTGAAGCTTTCTTT. It yields the protein CASSLAVAGAALSTEAFF.

The chain combines TRBV11-2 with TRBJ2-3; 7 bases are shared with TRBD1. This CDR3 comprises 15 residues. Per the germline V gene, CDR1 is SGHAT and CDR2 is FQNNGV. V gave up 5 bases and J gave up 4 bases; unmatched junction bases: 9. The CDR3 reads CASSPITGVSDTQYF. The CDR3 DNA reads TGTGCCAGCAGCCCGATTACAGGGGTATCAGATACGCAGTATTTT.

V usage is TRBV6-5 and J usage is TRBJ1-1, with D tentatively TRBD1 (5 bases). With 8 bases removed from V and 10 bases from J, the gap between germline ends came to 23 bases. This CDR3 has 14 amino acids. Germline-derived CDR1 and CDR2 are MNHEY and SVGAGI. CDR3 nucleotides: TGTGCCAGCGGAACAACCACGGGACTTTTTTTAGCTTTCTTT. Its protein is CASGTTTGLFLAFF.

The chain employs TRBV11-2 and TRBJ2-2, with 8 bases lining up with TRBD2. Losses at the gene ends were 3 bases for V and 7 bases for J; bases not matched to a gene: 7. CDR3 length: 15 residues. Per germline, CDR1 SGHAT and CDR2 FQNNGV. CDR3 DNA: TGTGCCAGCAGCTTTGTCCGGGAGGGGAGCGGGGAGCTGTTTTTT. Translated, it gives CASSFVREGSGELFF.

The rearrangement joins TRBV11-2 to TRBJ1-6, with no clear D. Germline V gene lookup returns CDR1 SGHAT and CDR2 FQNNGV. The CDR3 has 15 residues. Trimming took 5 bases from V and 3 from J, leaving 11 bases between them. DNA of the CDR3: TGTGCCAGCAGCCACAACTTTTACTATAATTCACCCCTCCACTTT. It yields the protein CASSHNFYYNSPLHF. The whole variable domain, remainder taken from reference TRBV11-2 and TRBJ1-6, is EAGVAQSPRYKIIEKRQSVAFWCNPISGHATLYWYQQILGQGPKLLIQFQNNGVVDDSQLPKDRFSAERLKGVDSTLKIQPAKLEDSAVYLCASSHNFYYNSPLHFGNGTRLTVT.

This clone appeared a few times. This CDR3 is also generated by other DNA sequences in the sample. The J gene is TRBJ2-6, the V gene TRBV9; D is uncertain. The CDR3 is made up of 13 amino acids. Per the germline V gene, CDR1 is SGDLS and CDR2 is YYNGEE. Trimming shortened V by 4 bases and J by 4 bases, and 6 bases separated the two germline ends. The DNA for the CDR3 is TGTGCCAGCAGCCCACGGGGGGCCAACGTCCTGACTTTC. Its protein product is CASSPRGANVLTF.

This rearrangement joins TRBV7-7 to TRBJ2-2, with TRBD2 as a possible D gene (5 bases). Germline values: CDR1 SSHAT, CDR2 FNYEAQ (reference sequence). The CDR3 is made up of 12 amino acids. The CDR3 bases are TGTGCTAGCGAATTGAAGACCGGGGAGCTGTTTTTT. Residues: CASELKTGELFF.

The chain joins TRBV11-3 to TRBJ2-7, with D unresolved. Trimming took off 1 base at V and 4 bases at J, with 11 bases between the two ends. Germline loops: CDR1 SGHNT, CDR2 YENEEA. The CDR3 consists of 14 residues. This chain's CDR3 is CASSLAHRTYEQYF. CDR3 sequence (DNA): TGTGCCAGCAGCTTAGCTCACAGAACTTACGAGCAGTACTTC. Drawing the rest from reference TRBV11-3 and TRBJ2-7, the complete variable domain is EAGVVQSPRYKIIEKKQPVAFWCNPISGHNTLYWYLQNLGQGPELLIRYENEEAVDDSQLPKDRFSAERLKGVDSTLKIQPAELGDSAVYLCASSLAHRTYEQYFGPGTRLTVT.

The chain carries TRBV5-1 and TRBJ2-5, with D perhaps being TRBD1 or TRBD2 (5 bases each). Deletions cut 0 bases from V and 5 bases from J, with 14 bases between. This CDR3 region has 15 residues. Germline V gives CDR1 SGHRS, CDR2 YFSETQ. The CDR3 is CASSLDPGARETQYF. The CDR3 DNA sequence: TGCGCCAGCAGCTTGGACCCCGGGGCCAGGGAGACCCAGTACTTC.

The chain links TRBV4-3 to TRBJ2-7; 8 positions agree with TRBD2. The germline V gene encodes CDR1 LGHNA and CDR2 YSLEER. CDR3 size: 16 residues. Germline trimming cut 0 bases from V and 4 bases from J; bases unmatched to any gene: 8. CDR3 DNA sequence: TGCGCCAGCAGCCAAGATTTAGCGGGAATAACGTACGAGCAGTACTTC. Protein sequence: CASSQDLAGITYEQYF.

This clone came up a few times. The chain couples TRBV4-2 to TRBJ1-5, with TRBD1 identical over 7 bases. CDR1 and CDR2 from the germline V gene are LGHNA and YNFKEQ. The CDR3 consists of 13 residues. Trimming removed 2 bases from V and 5 bases from J; junction bases left unmatched: 0. CDR3 sequence (DNA): TGTGCCAGCAGCCAAACAGGGGATCAGCCCCAGCATTTT. Translated, it gives CASSQTGDQPQHF.

This clone was seen a few times. The J gene is TRBJ1-5, the V gene TRBV15; the D gene is possibly TRBD1 (5 bases). Germline lookup yields CDR1 LNHNV and CDR2 YYDKDF (reference sequence). V lost 6 bases to trimming and J lost 3 bases, with 12 bases between them. The CDR3 has 14 residues. CDR3 sequence: CATSPGRVNQPQHF. CDR3 sequence (DNA): TGTGCCACCAGTCCCGGCAGGGTCAATCAGCCCCAGCATTTT.

Written as DNA, the CDR3 is TGTGCCAGCAGTTTCAGGGAAACCCGTTACGAGCAGTACTTC. This encodes CASSFRETRYEQYF. The gene calls are TRBV27 and TRBJ2-7; possible D gene TRBD1, 5 bases. Trimming removed 3 bases at V and 4 bases at J, with 13 bases between. Germline V gene sequence: CDR1 MNHEY, CDR2 SMNVEV (reference sequence). The CDR3 has 14 residues.

This chain links TRBV27 with TRBJ2-1; 15 positions match TRBD2. Germline assignment: CDR1 MNHEY and CDR2 SMNVEV (reference sequence). The CDR3 covers 14 residues. Trimming removed 6 bases from V and 8 bases from J; junction bases left unmatched: 2. CDR3 DNA sequence: TGTGCCAGCAGGGGACTAGCGGGAGGCGATGAGCAGTTCTTC. It is translated as CASRGLAGGDEQFF.

The V gene is TRBV27, the J gene TRBJ2-4; possible D gene TRBD1, 5 bases. The ends were cut back, 9 bases at V and 0 bases at J, with 18 bases in the middle. Per the germline V gene, CDR1 is MNHEY and CDR2 is SMNVEV (reference sequence). The CDR3 is made up of 16 amino acids. The CDR3 is CARAPRTRLAKNIQYF. CDR3 sequence (DNA): TGTGCCAGAGCTCCTCGGACAAGGCTAGCCAAAAACATTCAGTACTTC.

This clone has only one observation. This chain joins TRBV10-2 and TRBJ2-5, with a weak D call TRBD2 (5 bases). Germline V CDR1 and CDR2: WSHSY, SAAADI. Trimming took 3 bases from V and 2 from J, leaving 10 bases between them. The length of the CDR3 is 14 residues. CDR3 coding DNA: TGCGCCAGCAGTGAAGGACTGACGCAAGAGACCCAGTACTTC. Its translation is CASSEGLTQETQYF.

This chain uses TRBV2 with TRBJ2-1, with 7 bases aligning to TRBD2. Germline V lookup: CDR1 SNHLY, CDR2 FYNNEI. The junction had 9 bases not matched to a gene; V was cut back by 1 base and J by 3 bases. CDR3 size: 17 residues. In nucleotides, the CDR3 is TGTGCCAGCAGTGAAGTCAAAGGGACTACTTTCTACAATGAGCAGTTCTTC. It translates to CASSEVKGTTFYNEQFF.

This clone has only a few counts. The chain employs TRBV2 and TRBJ1-5; 11 nucleotides match TRBD1. The length of the CDR3 is 14 residues. CDR1 and CDR2 from the germline V gene are SNHLY and FYNNEI. V shed 5 bases, J shed 7 bases, and the junction held 4 bases outside the gene matches. The CDR3 region is CASSPDRGLQPQHF. The CDR3, as DNA: TGTGCCAGCAGTCCGGACAGGGGGCTCCAGCCCCAGCATTTT.

V usage is TRBV15 and J usage is TRBJ1-1, with D perhaps matching TRBD1 (6 bases). This CDR3 comprises 15 residues. Deletions cut 0 bases from V and 5 bases from J, with 13 bases between. In germline, CDR1 is LNHNV, CDR2 YYDKDF (reference sequence). CDR3 sequence (DNA): TGTGCCACCAGCAGAGACAGGGGACCTTTAACTGAAGCTTTCTTT. Translated, it gives CATSRDRGPLTEAFF.

The V and J genes are TRBV5-8 and TRBJ1-5; D call uncertain. The CDR3 is made up of 14 amino acids. Looked up from germline, CDR1 is SGHTS and CDR2 is YDEGEE. Trimming removed 0 bases from V and 1 base from J, with 5 bases in between. CDR3 in DNA: TGTGCCAGCAGCTTGGGGGAGAGCAATCAGCCCCAGCATTTT. It specifies CASSLGESNQPQHF.

This CDR3 reads CASSLPPLGQGKEATNEKLFF. The DNA for the CDR3 is TGTGCCAGCAGTTTACCCCCCCTCGGACAGGGGAAAGAGGCAACTAATGAAAAACTGTTTTTT. The genes are TRBV28 and TRBJ1-4; 9 bases map to TRBD1. Germline V gives CDR1 MDHEN, CDR2 SYDVKM. The CDR3 spans 21 residues. Losses at the gene ends were 2 bases for V and 0 bases for J; bases not matched to a gene: 16.

The V gene is TRBV29-1, the J gene TRBJ2-1; a possible D gene is TRBD1 (6 bases). Germline CDR1 and CDR2: SQVTM and ANQGSEA. Trimming shortened V by 8 bases and J by 7 bases, and 18 bases separated the two germline ends. This CDR3 region has 13 residues. The CDR3 DNA sequence: TGCAGCCTCCCAGGGGTCCTGGGGAATGAGCAGTTCTTC. It yields the protein CSLPGVLGNEQFF.

V usage is TRBV29-1 and J usage is TRBJ2-7, with D perhaps being TRBD1 or TRBD2 (5 bases each). The germline V gene encodes CDR1 SQVTM and CDR2 ANQGSEA. This CDR3 region has 14 residues. V dropped 4 bases and J dropped 0 bases, with 13 bases sitting between them. CDR3 bases: TGCAGCGTTGTTGGCAGGGACCTCTCCTACGAGCAGTACTTC. It codes for CSVVGRDLSYEQYF.

Remarks on this clone: This may stem from a read error, because a much larger clone lies one nucleotide away. CDR3 loop: CASSQDKVGNTEAFF. The DNA for the CDR3 is TGCGCCAGCAGCCAAGATAAGGTCGGGAACACTGAAGCTTTCTTT. J is TRBJ1-1 and V is TRBV4-3; D ambiguous. Trimming shortened V by 0 bases and J by 1 base, and 9 bases separated the two germline ends. The germline gives CDR1 LGHNA, CDR2 YSLEER. This CDR3 comprises 15 residues.

The chain couples TRBV28 to TRBJ2-2; D is perhaps TRBD1 or TRBD2 (5 bases each). Trimming removed 7 bases at V and 7 bases at J, with 25 bases between. The CDR3 is made up of 17 amino acids. The germline V gene has CDR1 MDHEN and CDR2 SYDVKM. The CDR3 reads CASTLRPGRPSVGELFF. CDR3 sequence (DNA): TGTGCCAGCACCCTGCGACCGGGGCGACCCAGCGTCGGGGAGCTGTTTTTT.

V gene TRBV4-1 combines with J gene TRBJ2-3; 9 bases line up with TRBD2. The CDR3 has 16 amino acids. CDR1 and CDR2 (germline): MGHRA, YSYEKL. Trimming at V came to 3 bases and at J to 2 bases, leaving 6 bases not matched to a gene. CDR3 coding DNA: TGCGCCAGCAGCCATCCTCTAGCGGGATACACAGATACGCAGTATTTT. Its protein is CASSHPLAGYTDTQYF.

A word on this clone: Different DNA sequences within this sample yield the same CDR3. The chain links TRBV28 to TRBJ2-7; unclear D gene. Germline values: CDR1 MDHEN, CDR2 SYDVKM. The CDR3 consists of 11 residues. Trimming removed 2 bases at V and 4 bases at J, with 3 bases between. In DNA, the CDR3 is TGTGCCAGCAGTTTAGCGTACGAGCAGTACTTC. This gives the protein CASSLAYEQYF. Using reference TRBV28 and TRBJ2-7 for the parts outside the CDR3, the full variable domain is DVKVTQSSRYLVKRTGEKVFLECVQDMDHENMFWYRQDPGLGLRLIYFSYDVKMKEKGDIPEGYSVSREKKERFSLILESASTNQTSMYLCASSLAYEQYFGPGTRLTVT.

This chain links TRBV7-9 with TRBJ2-1; 8 nucleotides match TRBD2. Germline values: CDR1 SEHNR, CDR2 FQNEAQ (reference sequence). This CDR3 spans 16 amino acids. The J segment lost 7 bases and the V segment lost 6 bases, leaving 14 bases of the junction unmatched. This CDR3 is CASSLSGGKLANEQFF. Here the CDR3 DNA reads TGTGCCAGCAGTCTATCGGGAGGGAAGTTGGCTAATGAGCAGTTCTTC.

The chain uses TRBV27 and TRBJ2-7, with D perhaps matching TRBD2 (5 bases). V lost 0 bases and J lost 4, with 7 bases in between. The CDR3 contains 13 residues. Germline V gene data show CDR1 as MNHEY and CDR2 as SMNVEV (reference sequence). The CDR3, as DNA: TGTGCCAGCAGTTTATCGCGGACTTACGAGCAGTACTTC. It specifies CASSLSRTYEQYF.